These T cell receptor beta chains were read from a single sample in a study of CD8 T cells in Susac syndrome. MiXCR was run by TCRdb on the immunoSEQ multiplex PCR reads, yielding one entry per CDR3 protein. The table shows about 130,000 distinct CDR3 sequences, with more than 85% occurring only once. Sequencing was done on a sample of CD8+ T cells from PBMCs. Source of these receptors: a human donor with Susac syndrome. The CDR3 runs from the conserved cysteine through the conserved F or W. The order of the fields is CDR3 DNA, CDR3 protein, D gene, J gene, clone size, V gene, CDR3 length. D genes are given only for firm matches. Size values are once, few and many counts, or a class for expanded clones, and some rows have none.

TGTGCCAGCAGACCTAGGACAGGGTCGGTTGGGGACTATGGCTACACCTTC,CASRPRTGSVGDYGYTF,TRBD1,TRBJ1-2,.,TRBV12-3/TRBV12-4,17
TGTGCCAGCAGTTACGAGGGACTTTCCTACAATGAGCAGTTCTTC,CASSYEGLSYNEQFF,.,TRBJ2-1,.,TRBV6-5,15
TGTGCCAGCAGCCCCCTGACTAGCGGGAGCTTATACGAGCAGTACTTC,CASSPLTSGSLYEQYF,TRBD2,TRBJ2-7,.,TRBV7-2,16
TGTGCCAGCAGCGTAGGAACCTTCAACTATGGCTACACCTTC,CASSVGTFNYGYTF,.,TRBJ1-2,.,TRBV9,14
TGTGCCAGCAGCTTCGAGGGGGCTAGCTTCAAAAACATTCAGTACTTC,CASSFEGASFKNIQYF,TRBD1,TRBJ2-4,.,TRBV5-4,16
TGTGCCAGCAGCTTAGAAGCGGGAGGAAGCAATGAGCAGTTCTTC,CASSLEAGGSNEQFF,TRBD2,TRBJ2-1,once,TRBV7-3,15
TGTGCCAGCAGTAGACCGGGACAGGGGTCCTACGAGCAGTACTTC,CASSRPGQGSYEQYF,TRBD1,TRBJ2-7,.,TRBV7-2,15
TGTGCCAGCAGCCTCCGGGGACGATCACCGGGCAATGAGCAGTTCTTC,CASSLRGRSPGNEQFF,.,TRBJ2-1,once,TRBV14,16
TGTGCCAGCAGCTTAGAGACAGAGACCCAGTACTTC,CASSLETETQYF,.,TRBJ2-5,.,TRBV7-9,12
TGTGCCAGCAGCACCGACAGGGCCCCTCAGGGGGAGCAGTTCTTC,CASSTDRAPQGEQFF,TRBD1,TRBJ2-1,.,TRBV11-2,15
TGCGCCAGCAGCCGTCAGGGGGTTTCCTACGAGCAGTACTTC,CASSRQGVSYEQYF,TRBD1,TRBJ2-7,.,TRBV4-1,14
TGCAGCGTGAGGCTACTAGCGGAAGCCAAAAACATTCAGTACTTC,CSVRLLAEAKNIQYF,TRBD2,TRBJ2-4,.,TRBV29-1,15
TGTGCCAGCAGCGCCTTTAGCGGGGGGAACGCCAAAAACATTCAGTACTTC,CASSAFSGGNAKNIQYF,TRBD2,TRBJ2-4,once,TRBV9,17
TGCGCCAGCAGCCAGCCGGGACTAGCGGGAGGGAACAATGAGCAGTTCTTC,CASSQPGLAGGNNEQFF,TRBD2,TRBJ2-1,.,TRBV4-1,17
TGTGCCAGCAGCTTAGATCGAGACAGCTATGGCTACACCTTC,CASSLDRDSYGYTF,.,TRBJ1-2,.,TRBV11-2,14
TGTGCCAGCAGCGTAGATGATGGGGAGACCCAGTACTTC,CASSVDDGETQYF,.,TRBJ2-5,.,TRBV9,13
TGTGCCAGCAGCCCGGACAGGAATGACTATGGCTACACCTTC,CASSPDRNDYGYTF,TRBD1,TRBJ1-2,.,TRBV28,14
TGCAGCGTTGAGACTAGCGGGAACCCCTCCTACGAGCAGTACTTC,CSVETSGNPSYEQYF,TRBD2,TRBJ2-7,once,TRBV29-1,15
TGTGCCAGCAGTGAATGGGAGGGGTCCAGACAGCCCCAGCATTTT,CASSEWEGSRQPQHF,.,TRBJ1-5,.,TRBV6-1,15
TGCGCCAGTAGTGAGTTCACTAGCGGTGAATACAATGAGCAGTTCTTC,CASSEFTSGEYNEQFF,TRBD2,TRBJ2-1,.,TRBV5-1,16
TGCAGCGTTGAAGATCCAGGGTCTGGCGAGCAGTACTTC,CSVEDPGSGEQYF,.,TRBJ2-7,.,TRBV29-1,13
TGCAGTGCTAGAGCCTCACTAGGGGAAACCCGTATTTCCTACGAGCAGTACTTC,CSARASLGETRISYEQYF,.,TRBJ2-7,.,TRBV20-1,18
TGTGCCAGCAAGCCGACGCGTGGGTCCTACGAGCAGTACTTC,CASKPTRGSYEQYF,.,TRBJ2-7,.,TRBV27,14
TGTGCCAGCAGCTACGGGACGGGGAAAAGCTCTAACACCGGGGAGCTGTTTTTT,CASSYGTGKSSNTGELFF,.,TRBJ2-2,once,TRBV7-9,18
TGTGCCAGCAGCTTAGATGACGGAGATGAAGCTTTCTTT,CASSLDDGDEAFF,.,TRBJ1-1,.,TRBV7-4,13
TGCAGCGACTCCCTGACTAGCGGGAATGAGCAGTTCTTC,CSDSLTSGNEQFF,TRBD2,TRBJ2-1,.,TRBV29-1,13
TGTGCCACCGAGGAGGGACTCAGGGGCGGCTATGGCTACACCTTC,CATEEGLRGGYGYTF,.,TRBJ1-2,.,TRBV6-1,15
TGTGCCAGCAGCCCACCTAGCGGGTTAACGGGAGATACGCAGTATTTT,CASSPPSGLTGDTQYF,TRBD2,TRBJ2-3,.,TRBV7-9,16
TGCAGTGCTAGTGACCTAGCTAACTATGGCTACACCTTC,CSASDLANYGYTF,.,TRBJ1-2,.,TRBV20-1,13
TGCAGTGCTAGAGACTTAGGGGGAGGGGCATACAATGAGCAGTTCTTC,CSARDLGGGAYNEQFF,.,TRBJ2-1,.,TRBV20-1,16
TGTGCCAGCAGTCCGGATCCGGTGGGGAACACTGAAGCTTTCTTT,CASSPDPVGNTEAFF,.,TRBJ1-1,.,TRBV11-2,15
TGCGCCGCACGCCGGGGGCAGGGCTATGGCTACACCTTC,CAARRGQGYGYTF,.,TRBJ1-2,.,TRBV10-2,13
TGTGCCAGCTCACCAATACCAGAGCTTAACTATGGCTACACCTTC,CASSPIPELNYGYTF,.,TRBJ1-2,.,TRBV18,15
TGTGCCAGCAGCCAAGAGGGGAATATGCTTGGGGGGCAGAACTATGGCTACACCTTC,CASSQEGNMLGGQNYGYTF,.,TRBJ1-2,.,TRBV4-2,19
TGTGCCAGCAGCCAAGTGGTATCGGGGATCGAAGCTTTCTTT,CASSQVVSGIEAFF,.,TRBJ1-1,.,TRBV11-2,14
TGTGCCAGCAGTGGGGGGCTCTATAGCAATCAGCCCCAGCATTTT,CASSGGLYSNQPQHF,.,TRBJ1-5,.,TRBV2,15
TGTGCCAGCAGCGTAGAGGCGGGACCCTCCTACAATGAGCAGTTCTTC,CASSVEAGPSYNEQFF,.,TRBJ2-1,.,TRBV9,16
TGTGCCAGCAGCTTTGACAGCTACGAGCAGTACTTC,CASSFDSYEQYF,.,TRBJ2-7,.,TRBV7-9,12
TGTGCCACCAGCACCCTTCCGGGAGACAGGACCTACGAGCAGTACTTC,CATSTLPGDRTYEQYF,.,TRBJ2-7,.,TRBV15,16
TGTGCCAGTAGTATAGGGACTAGCGGCTACAATGAGCAGTTCTTC,CASSIGTSGYNEQFF,TRBD2,TRBJ2-1,.,TRBV19,15
TGTGCCAGCAGTTTAGGTGGGGAGGAAAGGAGGGCGGCCCGCTATGGCTACACCTTC,CASSLGGEERRAARYGYTF,.,TRBJ1-2,once,TRBV12-3/TRBV12-4,19
TGTGCCAGCAGCCGGGATCGGGAGGATAATGAAAAACTGTTTTTC,CASSRDREDNEKLFF,.,TRBJ1-4,.,TRBV3-1,15
TGTGCCAGCAGTTCCGGGGACGAGCAGTACTTC,CASSSGDEQYF,.,TRBJ2-7,.,TRBV6-1,11
TGTGCCACCAGTGATTTCGTCGGGACAAAGGTTAGGGATACGCAGTATTTT,CATSDFVGTKVRDTQYF,.,TRBJ2-3,.,TRBV24-1,17
TGTGCCAGTAGTATTGGGACAGGGAGAGCTGAAGCTTTCTTT,CASSIGTGRAEAFF,TRBD1,TRBJ1-1,.,TRBV19,14
TGTGCCAGCAGCTTGTCGCTTAACTACAATGAGCAGTTCTTC,CASSLSLNYNEQFF,.,TRBJ2-1,.,TRBV5-6,14
TGTGCCAGCAGCTTATCACTAAACTATGGCTACACCTTC,CASSLSLNYGYTF,.,TRBJ1-2,.,TRBV7-9,13